These 8 T cell receptor beta chains came from one sample sequenced in a study of cytomegalovirus exposure and HLA in healthy donors. The PCR was carried out with 60 Vbeta primers and 13 Jbeta primers. Libraries were prepared by immunoSEQ multiplex PCR; TCRdb keeps only in-frame clonotypes and omits some of them. The sample holds around 150,000 clones, around 80% seen once. Sequencing was done on a sample of PBMCs. All receptors come from a man between 45 and 60 years old in good health and CMV-seropositive.

Concerning this clone itself: An end of the junction differs from the germline gene, which may be a read error. The J gene is TRBJ1-5, the V gene TRBV2, with TRBD1 identical over 8 bases. Germline V gene data show CDR1 as SNHLY and CDR2 as FYNNEI. The CDR3 is made up of 13 amino acids. CDR3 DNA sequence: TGTGCCAGCAGTACCCCGGGACAGGTGGGATTGGATTTT. It is translated as CASSTPGQVGLDF.

The chain links TRBV10-1 to TRBJ1-2; a weak D match, TRBD1 (6 bases). Germline V gene sequence: CDR1 WNHNN, CDR2 SYGVQD (reference sequence). The ends were cut back, 7 bases at V and 8 bases at J, with 14 bases in the middle. The CDR3 is made up of 12 amino acids. Here the CDR3 reads CASTTGLGGYTF. The CDR3 nucleotides are TGCGCCAGCACCACAGGGTTGGGGGGCTACACCTTC.

The chain carries TRBV6-1 and TRBJ2-1; D gene ambiguous. The CDR3 has 14 amino acids. From germline, CDR1 is MNHNS and CDR2 SASEGT. Trimming pared 7 bases from V and 4 bases from J, leaving 14 bases between. The CDR3 nucleotides are TGTGCCAGCATTGGTAGAGCTACGTACAATGAGCAGTTCTTC. It codes for CASIGRATYNEQFF.

V and J are TRBV13 and TRBJ2-7; maybe TRBD1 (7 bases). Germline V gives CDR1 PRHDT, CDR2 FYEKMQ (reference sequence). CDR3 length equals 18 residues. V was pared by 8 bases and J by 5 bases, with 31 bases between. This CDR3 is CASGSPGRGARGFHEQYF. The CDR3 nucleotides read TGTGCCAGCGGTTCACCCGGCAGGGGGGCGAGAGGTTTCCACGAGCAGTACTTC.

CDR3 sequence (DNA): TGTGCCAGCTCACCGGAATGGGGCGGTGCCTATGGCTACACCTTC. It encodes CASSPEWGGAYGYTF. The chain recombines TRBV18 with TRBJ1-2, with D perhaps TRBD1 (5 bases). Germline V lookup: CDR1 KGHSH, CDR2 LQKENI. The CDR3 is made up of 15 amino acids. Trimming left V 3 bases short and J 4 bases short, with 15 bases between.

V usage is TRBV5-4 and J usage is TRBJ1-2; the D gene is possibly TRBD1 (6 bases). CDR1 and CDR2 (germline): SGHNT, YYREEE (reference sequence). Between the trimmed V and J ends, which lost 0 bases and 5 bases, there was a span of 14 bases. The CDR3 length is 15 residues. CDR3: CASSLVGGQTYGYTF. DNA of the CDR3: TGTGCCAGCAGCTTGGTGGGCGGACAGACATATGGCTACACCTTC.

The gene calls are TRBV11-1 and TRBJ2-5; the match to TRBD1 covers 10 bases. V shed 5 bases and J 5 bases; nucleotides not matched to a gene: 2. Germline V CDR1 and CDR2: SGHAT, FQDESV (reference sequence). CDR3 length: 13 amino acids. CDR3 in DNA: TGTGCCAGCAGCCAGGACAGGGGGGAGACCCAGTACTTC. Protein: CASSQDRGETQYF. The whole variable domain, remainder taken from reference TRBV11-1 and TRBJ2-5, is EAEVAQSPRYKITEKSQAVAFWCDPISGHATLYWYRQILGQGPELLVQFQDESVVDDSQLPKDRFSAERLKGVDSTLKIQPAELGDSAMYLCASSQDRGETQYFGPGTRLLVL.

This rearrangement joins TRBV19 to TRBJ1-3; the D gene is possibly TRBD1 (6 bases). CDR1 LNHDA and CDR2 SQIVND come from the germline V gene (reference sequence). This CDR3 comprises 14 residues. Between the trimmed V and J ends, which lost 4 bases and 2 bases, there was a span of 9 bases. The CDR3 spells CASSRAGAGNTIYF. The CDR3, as DNA: TGTGCCAGTAGTAGGGCAGGGGCTGGAAACACCATATATTTT.